These 21 T cell receptor beta chains were sequenced from one sample in a study of CD8 T cells in ankylosing spondylitis. TCRdb re-called the 5' RACE reads with MiXCR, one entry per CDR3 protein. Of about 240,000 distinct CDR3 sequences detected, more than 20% appear once; the ten largest clones hold 0.61%. The specimen was blood, either unsorted or a sorted T cell fraction (not recorded which). These receptor sequences come from a male donor with ankylosing spondylitis or in good health (not recorded which).

The J gene is TRBJ1-2, the V gene TRBV12-3 or TRBV12-4; D may be TRBD1 (6 bases). The V and J ends lost 1 base and 8 bases respectively, with 11 bases between them. The CDR3 totals 13 residues. This CDR3 is CASSLGQGTGYTF. CDR3 bases: TGTGCCAGCAGTTTAGGGCAGGGGACCGGCTACACCTTC.

The chain links TRBV20-1 to TRBJ2-7; no clear D. The V gene lost 1 base and the J gene lost 3 bases, with 7 bases spanning the gap. The CDR3 length is 12 residues. CDR1 is DFQATT and CDR2 is SNEGSKA in the germline V gene (reference sequence). CDR3 protein: CSARVVSYEQYF. In nucleotides, the CDR3 is TGCAGTGCTAGAGTCGTAAGCTACGAGCAGTACTTC.

This clonotype was counted only a few times. The chain employs TRBV29-1 and TRBJ2-7; 12 bases are shared with TRBD1. The CDR3 totals 15 residues. From germline, CDR1 is SQVTM and CDR2 ANQGSEA. V was pared by 0 bases and J by 9 bases, with 9 bases of the junction left unmatched. The CDR3 loop reads CSVEDQGQGAYRQYF. The CDR3 region has the DNA TGCAGCGTTGAAGATCAGGGACAGGGGGCTTATAGGCAGTACTTC.

This clonotype has a handful of counts. This rearrangement joins TRBV6-1 to TRBJ2-5, with D maybe TRBD1 (6 bases). The CDR3 consists of 15 residues. The ends were cut back, 5 bases at V and 4 bases at J, with 17 bases in the middle. Germline CDR1 reads MNHNS; CDR2 reads SASEGT. The CDR3 coding sequence is TGTGCCAGCAGTCCACAGGGTCCCTACGGAGAGACCCAGTACTTC. It encodes CASSPQGPYGETQYF.

The chain couples TRBV6-5 to TRBJ2-2; 7 bases map to TRBD1. The CDR3 is made up of 15 amino acids. With V trimmed by 2 bases and J by 6 bases, 6 bases remained unmatched. Germline CDR1 MNHEY, CDR2 SVGAGI. The CDR3, as DNA: TGTGCCAGCAGTTACAAGCCCACAGGGGCCGGGGAGCTGTTTTTT. Translated, it gives CASSYKPTGAGELFF.

This clonotype was detected many times. This chain joins TRBV10-3 and TRBJ2-3, with no clear D. Germline CDR1 reads ENHRY; CDR2 reads SYGVKD. V was pared by 3 bases and J by 6 bases, with 13 bases between. The CDR3 is made up of 14 amino acids. This CDR3 is CAISEPSHEDTQYF. The CDR3, as DNA: TGTGCCATCAGTGAACCGTCTCACGAGGATACGCAGTATTTT.

V gene TRBV12-3 or TRBV12-4 combines with J gene TRBJ1-1; 9 bases line up with TRBD1. The V gene end was trimmed by 7 bases and the J gene end by 6 bases; junction bases not matched to a gene: 6. The CDR3 runs to 13 residues. The CDR3 reads CASKDRGTAEAFF. In nucleotides, the CDR3 is TGTGCCAGCAAGGACAGGGGTACGGCTGAAGCTTTCTTT.

This clonotype showed up many times. This chain connects TRBV20-1 to TRBJ1-3; 10 bases fit TRBD1. In germline, CDR1 is DFQATT, CDR2 SNEGSKA (reference sequence). The CDR3 extends over 13 amino acids. V lost 5 bases and J lost 7; bases outside the gene matches: 5. The CDR3 region is CSAPRQGANTIYF. In DNA, the CDR3 is TGCAGTGCTCCCAGACAGGGGGCTAACACCATATATTTT.

There are many counts of this clonotype. The rearrangement uses TRBV7-9 and TRBJ2-7, with TRBD1 identical over 8 bases. V lost 0 bases to trimming and J lost 3 bases; unmatched junction nucleotides: 7. In germline, CDR1 is SEHNR, CDR2 FQNEAQ (reference sequence). The CDR3 covers 16 residues. Here the CDR3 reads CASSLARGTGLYEQYF. CDR3 sequence (DNA): TGTGCCAGCAGCTTAGCTCGCGGGACAGGCCTCTACGAGCAGTACTTC.

This clonotype was counted ten times or more. CDR3 in DNA: TGTGCCAGCAGTCCCCCCACTTGGGATGAGCAGTTCTTC. It translates to CASSPPTWDEQFF. The chain joins TRBV12-3 or TRBV12-4 to TRBJ2-1; D gene unclear. There are 13 residues in the CDR3. The germline V and J ends were trimmed by 5 bases and 8 bases, with 13 bases remaining between them.

V is TRBV20-1 and J is TRBJ2-7; TRBD1 is a possible D gene (5 bases). The V and J ends lost 0 bases and 2 bases respectively, with 11 bases between them. This CDR3 spans 14 amino acids. Germline assignment: CDR1 DFQATT and CDR2 SNEGSKA (reference sequence). The CDR3 coding sequence is TGCAGTGCTAGAGAAGACAGATCCACCTACGAGCAGTACTTC. Translating it yields CSAREDRSTYEQYF.

This clonotype was picked up a small number of times. The chain links TRBV5-5 to TRBJ2-7; 9 positions match TRBD1. Germline lookup yields CDR1 SGHKS and CDR2 YYEKEE (reference sequence). Trimming at V came to 0 bases and at J to 6 bases, leaving 1 base not matched to a gene. This CDR3 is 13 amino acids long. The CDR3 DNA sequence: TGTGCCAGCAGCTTGGACAGGGGGCGCGAGCAGTACTTC. It translates to CASSLDRGREQYF.

The chain has TRBV29-1 and TRBJ2-6, with D possibly TRBD1 on 5 matching bases. Trimming removed 0 bases at V and 0 bases at J, with 9 bases between. CDR1 and CDR2 (germline): SQVTM, ANQGSEA. This CDR3 comprises 16 residues. The CDR3 nucleotides are TGCAGCGTTGAAGATGACAGTAGCTCTGGGGCCAACGTCCTGACTTTC. Protein sequence: CSVEDDSSSGANVLTF. Drawing the rest from reference TRBV29-1 and TRBJ2-6, the complete variable domain is SAVISQKPSRDICQRGTSLTIQCQVDSQVTMMFWYRQQPGQSLTLIATANQGSEATYESGFVIDKFPISRPNLTFSTLTVSNMSPEDSSIYLCSVEDDSSSGANVLTFGAGSRLTVL.

This clonotype was counted at least ten times. CDR3 sequence: CSARDAQRGGRLTDTQYF. CDR3 nucleotide sequence: TGCAGTGCTAGAGACGCCCAGCGGGGGGGTCGTTTAACAGATACGCAGTATTTT. The V gene is TRBV20-1, the J gene TRBJ2-3, with TRBD2 matching over 10 bases. The CDR3 has 18 amino acids. V lost 0 bases and J lost 3; bases outside the gene matches: 12. The germline gives CDR1 DFQATT, CDR2 SNEGSKA (reference sequence).

There are many counts of this clonotype. The chain links TRBV20-1 to TRBJ1-5; D ambiguous. With 6 bases removed from V and 4 bases from J, the gap between germline ends came to 16 bases. The CDR3 totals 14 residues. Germline CDR1 reads DFQATT; CDR2 reads SNEGSKA (reference sequence). CDR3: CSALSGRKNQPQHF. The DNA for the CDR3 is TGCAGTGCCTTATCCGGACGGAAGAATCAGCCCCAGCATTTT.

This clonotype was seen a few times. J is TRBJ2-5 and V is TRBV6-1, with a tentative D call TRBD1 (5 bases). The CDR3 runs to 13 residues. The germline gives CDR1 MNHNS, CDR2 SASEGT. The V gene lost 6 bases and the J gene lost 6 bases, with 14 bases spanning the gap. For the CDR3, the DNA is TGTGCCAGCAGCGACAGCCTGATGAAGACCCAGTACTTC. Its protein product is CASSDSLMKTQYF.

This clonotype was seen a handful of times. V gene TRBV20-1 combines with J gene TRBJ1-6, with unresolved D. The germline CDR1 and CDR2 sequences are DFQATT and SNEGSKA (reference sequence). V lost 8 bases to trimming and J lost 2 bases, with 7 bases between them. This CDR3 is built from 12 residues. CDR3 region: CSRGTYNSPLHF. The CDR3 DNA is TGCAGTAGAGGCACCTATAATTCACCCCTCCACTTT.

This clonotype was recorded a few times. This chain uses TRBV6-5 with TRBJ2-5; 8 bases line up with TRBD2. V lost 2 bases, J lost 2 bases, and 10 bases stayed unmatched. This CDR3 contains 17 residues. Germline V gives CDR1 MNHEY, CDR2 SVGAGI. The CDR3 DNA reads TGTGCCAGCAGTTACATGGCTACTAGCGGTCTTCAAGAGACCCAGTACTTC. This sequence encodes CASSYMATSGLQETQYF.

The chain joins TRBV20-1 to TRBJ2-2; D may correspond to TRBD1 or TRBD2 (5 bases each). The V gene's germline CDR1 is DFQATT and CDR2 SNEGSKA (reference sequence). Deletions cut 3 bases from V and 0 bases from J, with 11 bases between. The CDR3 runs to 15 residues. The CDR3 spells CSASRDRANTGELFF. For the CDR3, the DNA is TGCAGTGCTAGCCGGGACCGCGCGAACACCGGGGAGCTGTTTTTT.

This rearrangement joins TRBV5-1 to TRBJ2-7, with 8 nucleotides matching TRBD1. V dropped 4 bases and J dropped 3; count of bases not matched to a gene: 9. The length of the CDR3 is 15 residues. The germline CDR1 and CDR2 sequences are SGHRS and YFSETQ. In DNA, the CDR3 is TGCGCCAGCAGCCCCGAACTGGACAGGGACTACGAGCAGTACTTC. Translated, it gives CASSPELDRDYEQYF.

This clonotype turned up a few times. Written as DNA, the CDR3 is TGTGCCAGCAAGGGTAACCAAGAGACCCAGTACTTC. This translates into CASKGNQETQYF. The chain is built from TRBV6-5 and TRBJ2-5; D remains ambiguous. Trimming removed 7 bases at V and 0 bases at J, with 6 bases between. This CDR3 is built from 12 residues. Germline CDR1 and CDR2: MNHEY and SVGAGI.